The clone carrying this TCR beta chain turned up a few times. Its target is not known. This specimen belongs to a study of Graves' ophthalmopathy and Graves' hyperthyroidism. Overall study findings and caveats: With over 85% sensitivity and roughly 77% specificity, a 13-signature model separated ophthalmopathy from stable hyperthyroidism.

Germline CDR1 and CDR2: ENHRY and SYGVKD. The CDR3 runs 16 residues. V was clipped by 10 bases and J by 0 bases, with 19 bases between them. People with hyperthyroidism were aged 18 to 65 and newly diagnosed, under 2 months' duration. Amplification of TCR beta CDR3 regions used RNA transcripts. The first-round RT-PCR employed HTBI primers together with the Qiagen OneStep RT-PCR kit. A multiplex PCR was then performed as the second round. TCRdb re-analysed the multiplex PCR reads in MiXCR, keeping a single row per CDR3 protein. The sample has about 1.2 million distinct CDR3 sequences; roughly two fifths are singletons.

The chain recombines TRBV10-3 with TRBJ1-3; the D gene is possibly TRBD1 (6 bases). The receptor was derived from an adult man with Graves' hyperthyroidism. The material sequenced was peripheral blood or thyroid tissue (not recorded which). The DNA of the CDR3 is TGTGCCAGCGGGACATCTCCACTCCTCTCTGGAAACACCATATATTTT. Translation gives CASGTSPLLSGNTIYF.